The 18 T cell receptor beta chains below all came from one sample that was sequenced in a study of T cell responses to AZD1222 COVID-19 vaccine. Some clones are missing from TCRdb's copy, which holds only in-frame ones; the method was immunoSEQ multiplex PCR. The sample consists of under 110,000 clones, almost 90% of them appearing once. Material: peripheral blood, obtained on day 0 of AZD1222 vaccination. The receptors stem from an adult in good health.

CDR3 protein: CASSPRQGHTEAFF. In DNA form, the CDR3 reads TGTGCCAGCAGCCCTCGACAGGGGCATACTGAAGCTTTCTTT. This chain joins TRBV9 and TRBJ1-1; TRBD1 matches at 8 bases. This CDR3 has 14 residues. The trim removed 4 bases at V and 5 bases at J, leaving 7 bases unmatched. Germline V gene sequence: CDR1 SGDLS, CDR2 YYNGEE. The variable domain in full, with the rest retrieved from reference TRBV9 and TRBJ1-1, is DSGVTQTPKHLITATGQRVTLRCSPRSGDLSVYWYQQSLDQGLQFLIQYYNGEERAKGNILERFSAQQFPDLHSELNLSSLELGDSALYFCASSPRQGHTEAFFGQGTRLTVV.

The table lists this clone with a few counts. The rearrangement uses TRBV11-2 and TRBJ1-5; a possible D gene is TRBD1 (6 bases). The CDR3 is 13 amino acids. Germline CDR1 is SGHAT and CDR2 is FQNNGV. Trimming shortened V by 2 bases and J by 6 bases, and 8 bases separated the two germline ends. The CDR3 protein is CASSLSRGQPQHF. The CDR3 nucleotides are TGTGCCAGCAGCTTAAGCAGGGGTCAGCCCCAGCATTTT.

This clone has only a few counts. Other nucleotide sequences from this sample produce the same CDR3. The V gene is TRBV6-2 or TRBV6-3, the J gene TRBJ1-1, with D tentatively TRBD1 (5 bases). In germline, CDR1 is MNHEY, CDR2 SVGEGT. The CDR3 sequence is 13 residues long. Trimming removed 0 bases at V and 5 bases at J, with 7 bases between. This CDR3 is CASSYSGGTEAFF. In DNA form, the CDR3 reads TGTGCCAGCAGTTACTCCGGGGGGACTGAAGCTTTCTTT.

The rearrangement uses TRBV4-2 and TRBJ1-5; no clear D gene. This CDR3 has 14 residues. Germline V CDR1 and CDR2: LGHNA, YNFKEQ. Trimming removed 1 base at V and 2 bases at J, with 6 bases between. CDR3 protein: CASSQVTGNQPQHF. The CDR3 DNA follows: TGTGCCAGCAGCCAAGTCACAGGCAATCAGCCCCAGCATTTT.

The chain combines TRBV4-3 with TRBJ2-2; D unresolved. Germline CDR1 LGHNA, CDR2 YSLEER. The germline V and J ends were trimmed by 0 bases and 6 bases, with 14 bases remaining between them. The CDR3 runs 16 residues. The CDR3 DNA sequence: TGCGCCAGCAGCCAAGAGAGTTTCGGAGTCTCCGGGGAGCTGTTTTTT. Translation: CASSQESFGVSGELFF.

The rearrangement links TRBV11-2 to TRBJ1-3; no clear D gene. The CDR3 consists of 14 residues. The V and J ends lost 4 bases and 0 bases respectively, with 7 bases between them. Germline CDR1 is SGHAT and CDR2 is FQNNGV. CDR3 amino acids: CASSWTVSGNTIYF. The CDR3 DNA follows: TGTGCCAGCAGCTGGACGGTCTCTGGAAACACCATATATTTT.

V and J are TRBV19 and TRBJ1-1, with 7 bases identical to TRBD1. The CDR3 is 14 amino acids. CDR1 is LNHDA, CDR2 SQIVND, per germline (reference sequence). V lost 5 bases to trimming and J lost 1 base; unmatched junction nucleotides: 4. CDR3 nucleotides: TGTGCCAGTAGTCACAGGGGAGGGAACACTGAAGCTTTCTTT. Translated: CASSHRGGNTEAFF.

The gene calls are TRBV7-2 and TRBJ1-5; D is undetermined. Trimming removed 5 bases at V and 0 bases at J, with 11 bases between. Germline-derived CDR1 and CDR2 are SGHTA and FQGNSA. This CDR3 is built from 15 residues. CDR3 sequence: CASSTMGNSNQPQHF. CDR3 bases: TGTGCCAGCAGCACGATGGGGAATAGCAATCAGCCCCAGCATTTT.

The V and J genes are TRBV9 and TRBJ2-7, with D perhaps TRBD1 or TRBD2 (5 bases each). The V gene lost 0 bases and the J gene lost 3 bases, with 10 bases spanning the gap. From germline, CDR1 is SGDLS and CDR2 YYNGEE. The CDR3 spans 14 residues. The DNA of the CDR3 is TGTGCCAGCAGCGTAGGAGGGCAGGGCTACGAGCAGTACTTC. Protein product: CASSVGGQGYEQYF.

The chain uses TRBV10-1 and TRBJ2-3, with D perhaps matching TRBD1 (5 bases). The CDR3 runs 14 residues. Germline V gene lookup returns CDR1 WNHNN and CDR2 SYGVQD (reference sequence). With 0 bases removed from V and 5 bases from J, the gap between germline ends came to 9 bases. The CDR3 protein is CASSESSREDTQYF. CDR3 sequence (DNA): TGCGCCAGCAGTGAGTCGAGCAGGGAAGATACGCAGTATTTT.

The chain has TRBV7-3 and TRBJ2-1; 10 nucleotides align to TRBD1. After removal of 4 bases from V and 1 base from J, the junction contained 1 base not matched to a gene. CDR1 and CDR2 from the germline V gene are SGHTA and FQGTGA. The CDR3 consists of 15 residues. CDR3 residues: CASSSDRGSYNEQFF. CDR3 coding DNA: TGTGCCAGCAGCTCGGACAGGGGGTCCTACAATGAGCAGTTCTTC. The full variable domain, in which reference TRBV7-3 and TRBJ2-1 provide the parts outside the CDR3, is GAGVSQTPSNKVTEKGKYVELRCDPISGHTALYWYRQSLGQGPEFLIYFQGTGAADDSGLPNDRFFAVRPEGSVSTLKIQRTERGDSAVYLCASSSDRGSYNEQFFGPGTRLTVL.

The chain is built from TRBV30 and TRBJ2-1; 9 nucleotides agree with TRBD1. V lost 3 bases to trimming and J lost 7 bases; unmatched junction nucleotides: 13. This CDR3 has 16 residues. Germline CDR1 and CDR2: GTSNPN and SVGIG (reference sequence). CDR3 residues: CAWSATGTGIRNEQFF. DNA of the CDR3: TGTGCCTGGAGCGCCACCGGGACAGGGATTCGGAATGAGCAGTTCTTC.

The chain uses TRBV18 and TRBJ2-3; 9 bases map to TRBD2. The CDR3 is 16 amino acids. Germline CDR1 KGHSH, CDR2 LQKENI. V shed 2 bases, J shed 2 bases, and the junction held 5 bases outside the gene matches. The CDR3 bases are TGTGCCAGCTCACCAGGGCTAGCGGGGTACACAGATACGCAGTATTTT. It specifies CASSPGLAGYTDTQYF. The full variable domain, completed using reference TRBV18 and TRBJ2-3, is NAGVMQNPRHLVRRRGQEARLRCSPMKGHSHVYWYRQLPEEGLKFMVYLQKENIIDESGMPKERFSAEFPKEGPSILRIQQVVRGDSAAYFCASSPGLAGYTDTQYFGPGTRLTVL.

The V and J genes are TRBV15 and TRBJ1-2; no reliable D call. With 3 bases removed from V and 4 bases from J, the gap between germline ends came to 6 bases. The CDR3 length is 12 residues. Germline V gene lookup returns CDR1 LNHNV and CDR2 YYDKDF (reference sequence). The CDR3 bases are TGTGCCACCAGCAGGGAGAGCTATGGCTACACCTTC. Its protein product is CATSRESYGYTF.

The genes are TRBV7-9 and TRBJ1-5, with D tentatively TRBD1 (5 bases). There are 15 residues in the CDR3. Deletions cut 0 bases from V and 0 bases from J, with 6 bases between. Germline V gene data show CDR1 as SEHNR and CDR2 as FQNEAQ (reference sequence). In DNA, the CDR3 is TGTGCCAGCAGCTTAGCGGGGCCTAGCAATCAGCCCCAGCATTTT. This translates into CASSLAGPSNQPQHF.

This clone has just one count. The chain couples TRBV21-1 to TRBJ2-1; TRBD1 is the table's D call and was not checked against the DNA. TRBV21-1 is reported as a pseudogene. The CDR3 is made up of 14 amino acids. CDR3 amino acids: CASSQTGVIYEQFF. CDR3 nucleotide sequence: TGTGCCAGTAGCCAGACAGGGGTAATTTATGAGCAGTTCTTC.

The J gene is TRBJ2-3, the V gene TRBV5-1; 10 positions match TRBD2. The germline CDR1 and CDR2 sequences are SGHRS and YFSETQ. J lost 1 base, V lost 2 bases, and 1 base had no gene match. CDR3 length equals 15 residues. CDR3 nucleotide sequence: TGCGCCAGCAGCTTTGGACTAGCGGGCACAGATACGCAGTATTTT. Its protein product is CASSFGLAGTDTQYF.

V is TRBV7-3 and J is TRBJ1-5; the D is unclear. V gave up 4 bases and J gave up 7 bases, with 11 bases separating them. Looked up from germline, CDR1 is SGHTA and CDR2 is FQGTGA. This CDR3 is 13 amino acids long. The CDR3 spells CASSSTEGQPQHF. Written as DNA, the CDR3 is TGTGCCAGCAGCTCTACCGAAGGGCAGCCCCAGCATTTT.